This T cell receptor beta chain was recorded in a study of blood T cell repertoires in COVID-19. Study details: The cDNA or gDNA used as material had been derived from T cells, B-cell-depleted T cells, or PBMCs.

How the authors handled the data: Using reference gene primer amplification, nucleated cell counts were estimated. Clones were sequenced by immunoSEQ multiplex PCR, and TCRdb holds only the in-frame ones, with some missing. V and J calls and clone size follow that table, whereas D and trimming were derived from the DNA. The repertoire holds about 220,000 clones, with almost 90% as singletons. The cohort comprised adults aged 18 to 89 years residing in under 25 US areas. The CDR3 has 13 amino acids. J lost 7 bases, V lost 5 bases, and 7 bases had no gene match. The V gene's germline CDR1 is SQVTM and CDR2 ANQGSEA.

This chain connects TRBV29-1 to TRBJ2-2, with TRBD2 matching over 7 bases. Material: PBMCs or T cells enriched from blood (not recorded which). The receptor was isolated from a woman in her 50s with acute COVID-19. The CDR3 nucleotides read TGCAGCGTTAGCGGGACTCAGCGCGGGGAGCTGTTTTTT. It codes for CSVSGTQRGELFF.